The rows below give T cell receptor beta chains drawn from one sample of a study of CD8+ T cells in alopecia areata. Profiled with immunoSEQ multiplex PCR; TCRdb holds only in-frame clones, not every one. The sample has some 95,000 clones, 40% to 55% seen once. Sequencing was performed on CD4+ T cells sorted from blood. Receptors were obtained from a human donor with alopecia areata. Both conserved end residues are part of each CDR3. A D gene is named only where the DNA matches it firmly. Expanded clones get a size class; other rows say once, few or many, or leave the size out.

V: TRBV5-4
J: TRBJ2-1
D: -
size: once
CDR3: CASSLETTPVNEQFF

V: TRBV28
J: TRBJ2-7
D: -
size: -
CDR3: CASSLFYEQYF

V: TRBV29-1
J: TRBJ2-7
D: -
size: -
CDR3: CSVRSGAHEQYF

V: TRBV25-1
J: TRBJ2-1
D: TRBD2
size: few
CDR3: CASSELGVAGLGEQFF

V: TRBV28
J: TRBJ1-1
D: TRBD1
size: -
CDR3: CASSLYRGSTEAFF

V: TRBV29-1
J: TRBJ2-3
D: -
size: -
CDR3: CSVEDGAEADTQYF

V: TRBV5-4
J: TRBJ2-7
D: TRBD1
size: few
CDR3: CASSYDRGRWDEQYF

V: TRBV5-1
J: TRBJ1-1
D: -
size: few
CDR3: CASSLRLRETEAFF

V: TRBV30
J: TRBJ1-4
D: -
size: -
CDR3: CAWSPGRGEKLFF

V: TRBV30
J: TRBJ2-1
D: -
size: -
CDR3: CAWSVLNEQFF

V: TRBV20-1
J: TRBJ2-3
D: TRBD2
size: few
CDR3: CSGLRTSIQYF

V: TRBV4-1
J: TRBJ2-7
D: -
size: -
CDR3: CASSQSSNPLEQYF

V: TRBV29-1
J: TRBJ2-1
D: TRBD2
size: -
CDR3: CSVGGSRLAGGYNEQFF